This TCR beta chain was sequenced in a study of follicular helper T cells after annual influenza vaccination. Study-level points and caveats: Recurrent ICOS+CD38+ cTfh clonotypes included tetramer and AIM influenza-specific ones. ICOS+CD38+ cTfh clonality tracked population frequency, and its change tracked circulating plasmablast change.

Sequencing of TCRB used Survey level resolution. Here immunoSEQ multiplex PCR was the method, and the copy in TCRdb shows in-frame clones only, minus some. The table shows some 6,200 clones, with around 84% occurring only once. As to time point: 2015-2016 season, 7 days after influenza vaccination. No donor had influenza vaccine in the prior 6 months; all lived in the community. On this clone itself: Its cognate antigen is unknown.

The germline V gene encodes CDR1 SGHRS and CDR2 YFSETQ. This CDR3 contains 14 residues. Losses at the gene ends were 5 bases for V and 8 bases for J; bases not matched to a gene: 5. This receptor was obtained from an adult who received the influenza vaccine. The chain employs TRBV5-1 and TRBJ2-1; 12 bases align to TRBD1. This specimen consisted of CXCR5- memory CD4+ T cells sorted from blood, obtained 7 days after influenza vaccination. The CDR3, as DNA: TGCGCCAGCAGTCCCGGGACAGGGGGCGATGAGCAGTTCTTC. Its translation is CASSPGTGGDEQFF.